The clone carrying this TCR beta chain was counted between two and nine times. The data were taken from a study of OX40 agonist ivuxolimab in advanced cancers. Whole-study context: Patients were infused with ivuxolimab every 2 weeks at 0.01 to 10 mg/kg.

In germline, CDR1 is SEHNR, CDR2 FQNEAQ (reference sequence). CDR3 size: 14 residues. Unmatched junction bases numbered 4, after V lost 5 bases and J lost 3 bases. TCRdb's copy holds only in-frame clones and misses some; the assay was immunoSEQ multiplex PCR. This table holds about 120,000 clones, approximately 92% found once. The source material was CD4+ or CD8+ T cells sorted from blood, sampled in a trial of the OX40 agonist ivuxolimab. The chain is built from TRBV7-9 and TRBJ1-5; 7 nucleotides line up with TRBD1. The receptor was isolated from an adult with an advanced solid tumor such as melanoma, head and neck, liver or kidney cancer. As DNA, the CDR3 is TGTGCCAGCAGCCTGGGGACAGACAATCAGCCCCAGCATTTT. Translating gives CASSLGTDNQPQHF. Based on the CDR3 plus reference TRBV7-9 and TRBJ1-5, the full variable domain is DTGVSQNPRHKITKRGQNVTFRCDPISEHNRLYWYRQTLGQGPEFLTYFQNEAQLEKSRLLSDRFSAERPKGSFSTLEIQRTEQGDSAMYLCASSLGTDNQPQHFGDGTRLSIL.